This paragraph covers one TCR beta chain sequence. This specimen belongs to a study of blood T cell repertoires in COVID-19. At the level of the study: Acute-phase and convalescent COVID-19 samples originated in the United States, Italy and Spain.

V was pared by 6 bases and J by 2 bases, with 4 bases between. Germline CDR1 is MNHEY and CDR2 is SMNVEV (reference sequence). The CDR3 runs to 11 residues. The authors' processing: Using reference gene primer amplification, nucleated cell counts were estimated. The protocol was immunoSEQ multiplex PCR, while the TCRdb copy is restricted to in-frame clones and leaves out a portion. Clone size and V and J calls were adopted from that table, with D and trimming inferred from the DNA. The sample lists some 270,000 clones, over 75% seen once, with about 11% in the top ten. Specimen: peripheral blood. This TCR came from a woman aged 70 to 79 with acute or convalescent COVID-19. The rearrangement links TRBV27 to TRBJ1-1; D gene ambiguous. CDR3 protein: CASRTNTEAFF. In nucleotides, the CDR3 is TGTGCCAGCAGAACAAACACTGAAGCTTTCTTT.